The entry that follows covers one T cell receptor (beta chain) sequence. Its antigen is unknown. Assay used: immunoSEQ multiplex PCR; TCRdb lists only in-frame clones, some missing. The sample lists 2 million to 3 million clones, 93% seen once, with approximately 0.36% in the top ten. This entry is derived from a study of shared clonotypes between healthy human individuals. Study-wide points: Apart from blood, nothing was sampled; tissue repertoires likely differ. A generally larger estimated richness was seen in naive subsets than in memory subsets.

Germline V gene lookup returns CDR1 SGHRS and CDR2 YFSETQ. V lost 0 bases, J lost 3 bases, and 9 bases stayed unmatched. CDR3 length equals 16 residues. The origin of this receptor is a man aged 18 to 29 in good health. Some clones in this sample may be carry-over from other donors' samples. The chain has TRBV5-1 and TRBJ2-7; 7 nucleotides match TRBD2. The source material was naive CD4+ T cells from PBMCs. Subset here: CD45RA+ positively selected. CDR3 sequence (DNA): TGCGCCAGCAGCTTGGGTTCTAGCGGTTCTTACTACGAGCAGTACTTC. Translation gives CASSLGSSGSYYEQYF.